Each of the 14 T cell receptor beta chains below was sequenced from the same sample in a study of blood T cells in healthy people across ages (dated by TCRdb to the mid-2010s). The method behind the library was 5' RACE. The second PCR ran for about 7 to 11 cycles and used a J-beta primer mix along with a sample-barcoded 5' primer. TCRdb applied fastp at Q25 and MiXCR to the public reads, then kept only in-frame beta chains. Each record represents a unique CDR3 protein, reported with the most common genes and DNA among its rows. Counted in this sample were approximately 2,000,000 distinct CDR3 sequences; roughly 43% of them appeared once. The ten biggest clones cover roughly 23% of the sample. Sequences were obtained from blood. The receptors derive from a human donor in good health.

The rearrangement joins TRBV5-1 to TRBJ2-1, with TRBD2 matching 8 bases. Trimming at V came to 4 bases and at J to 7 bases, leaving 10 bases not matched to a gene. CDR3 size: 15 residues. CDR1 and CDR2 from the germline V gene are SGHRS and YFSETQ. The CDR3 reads CASSPGAGGTNEQFF. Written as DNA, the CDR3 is TGCGCCAGCAGCCCCGGGGCGGGGGGCACGAATGAGCAGTTCTTC.

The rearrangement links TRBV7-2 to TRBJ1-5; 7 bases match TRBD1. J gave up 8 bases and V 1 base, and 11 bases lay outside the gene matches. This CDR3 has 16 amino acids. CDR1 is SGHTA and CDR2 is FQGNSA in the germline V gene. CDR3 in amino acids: CASSLVGGDSREPQHF. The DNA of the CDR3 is TGTGCCAGCAGCTTAGTAGGAGGGGACAGTAGGGAGCCCCAGCATTTT.

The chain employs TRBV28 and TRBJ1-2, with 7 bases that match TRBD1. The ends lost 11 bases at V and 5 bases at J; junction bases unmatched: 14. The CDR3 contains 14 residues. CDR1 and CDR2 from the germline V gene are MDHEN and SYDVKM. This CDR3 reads CAGALTGDGYGYTF. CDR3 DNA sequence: TGTGCCGGCGCTCTAACAGGGGATGGATATGGCTACACCTTC.

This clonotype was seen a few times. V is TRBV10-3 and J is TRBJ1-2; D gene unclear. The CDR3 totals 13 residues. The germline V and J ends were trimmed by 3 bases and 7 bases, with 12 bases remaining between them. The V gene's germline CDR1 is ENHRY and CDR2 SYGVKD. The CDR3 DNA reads TGTGCCATCAGTGATGTAACCATGGGTGGCTACACCTTC. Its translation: CAISDVTMGGYTF.

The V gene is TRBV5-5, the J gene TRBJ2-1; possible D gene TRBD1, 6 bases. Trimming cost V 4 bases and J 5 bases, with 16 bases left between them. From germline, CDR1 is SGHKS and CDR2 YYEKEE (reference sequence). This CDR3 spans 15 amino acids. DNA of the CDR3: TGTGCCAGCAGCCAAACGGGACACCTAAACAATGAGCAGTTCTTC. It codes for CASSQTGHLNNEQFF.

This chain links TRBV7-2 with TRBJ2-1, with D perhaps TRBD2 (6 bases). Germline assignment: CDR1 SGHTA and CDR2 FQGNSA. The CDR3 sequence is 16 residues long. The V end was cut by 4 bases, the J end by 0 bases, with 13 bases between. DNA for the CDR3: TGTGCCAGCAGCTCTACCGGGACTTACTCCTACAATGAGCAGTTCTTC. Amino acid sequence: CASSSTGTYSYNEQFF. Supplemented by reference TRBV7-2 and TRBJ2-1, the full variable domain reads GAGVSQSPSNKVTEKGKDVELRCDPISGHTALYWYRQSLGQGLEFLIYFQGNSAPDKSGLPSDRFSAERTGGSVSTLTIQRTQQEDSAVYLCASSSTGTYSYNEQFFGPGTRLTVL.

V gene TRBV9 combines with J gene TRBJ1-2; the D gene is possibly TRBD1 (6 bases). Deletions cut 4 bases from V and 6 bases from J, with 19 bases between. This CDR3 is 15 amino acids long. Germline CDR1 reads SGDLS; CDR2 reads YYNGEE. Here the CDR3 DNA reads TGTGCCAGCAGCCCCCGGACAGCGTCTGAGGATGGCTACACCTTC. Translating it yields CASSPRTASEDGYTF.

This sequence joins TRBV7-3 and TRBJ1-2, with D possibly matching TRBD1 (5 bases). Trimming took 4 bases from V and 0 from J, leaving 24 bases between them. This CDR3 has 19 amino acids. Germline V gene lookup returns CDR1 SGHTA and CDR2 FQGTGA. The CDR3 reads CASSCFPGRKFYSNYGYTF. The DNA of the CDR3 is TGTGCCAGCAGCTGCTTCCCGGGACGAAAATTCTACTCTAACTATGGCTACACCTTC.

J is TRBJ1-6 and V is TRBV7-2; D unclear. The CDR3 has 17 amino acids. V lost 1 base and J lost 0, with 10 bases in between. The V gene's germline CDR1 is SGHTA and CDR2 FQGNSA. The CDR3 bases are TGTGCCAGCAGCTTAGTTTCGCTTAGCTCCTATAATTCACCCCTCCACTTT. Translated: CASSLVSLSSYNSPLHF.

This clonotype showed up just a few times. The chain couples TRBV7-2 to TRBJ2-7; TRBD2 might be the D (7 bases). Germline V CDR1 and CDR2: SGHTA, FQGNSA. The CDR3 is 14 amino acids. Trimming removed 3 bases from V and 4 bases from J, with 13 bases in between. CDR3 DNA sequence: TGTGCCAGCAGCTTTGCGGGGGCCCTATACGAGCAGTACTTC. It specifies CASSFAGALYEQYF.

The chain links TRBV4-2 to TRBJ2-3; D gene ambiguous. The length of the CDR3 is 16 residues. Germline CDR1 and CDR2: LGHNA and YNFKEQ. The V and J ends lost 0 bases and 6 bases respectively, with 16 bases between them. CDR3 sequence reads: CASSQEGSSLVDTQYF. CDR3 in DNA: TGTGCCAGCAGCCAAGAGGGTAGTTCTCTAGTTGATACGCAGTATTTT.

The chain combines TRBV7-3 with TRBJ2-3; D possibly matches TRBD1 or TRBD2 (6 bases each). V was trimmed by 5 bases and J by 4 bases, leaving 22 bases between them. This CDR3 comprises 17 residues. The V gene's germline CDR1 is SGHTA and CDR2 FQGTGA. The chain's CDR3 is CASSPTLSGGQADTQYF. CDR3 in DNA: TGTGCCAGCAGCCCAACCCTGAGTGGGGGGCAGGCAGATACGCAGTATTTT.

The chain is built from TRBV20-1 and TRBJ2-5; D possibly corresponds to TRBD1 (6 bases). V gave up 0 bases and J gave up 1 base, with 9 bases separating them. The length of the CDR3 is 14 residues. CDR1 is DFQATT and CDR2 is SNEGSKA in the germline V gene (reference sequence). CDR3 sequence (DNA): TGCAGTGCTAGAGATTTCAGGGGCCAAGAGACCCAGTACTTC. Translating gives CSARDFRGQETQYF.

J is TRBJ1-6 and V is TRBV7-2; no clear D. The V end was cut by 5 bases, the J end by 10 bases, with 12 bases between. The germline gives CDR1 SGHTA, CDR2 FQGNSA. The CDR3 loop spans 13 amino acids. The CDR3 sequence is CASSAKGRSPLHF. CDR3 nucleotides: TGTGCCAGCAGCGCCAAAGGGAGATCACCCCTCCACTTT.